Below are 32 T cell receptor beta chains sequenced from a single sample in a study of shared clonotypes between healthy human individuals. TCRdb's table, derived via immunoSEQ multiplex PCR, lists solely in-frame clones and lacks some. The sample carries some 2,100,000 clones, approximately 94% recorded once. Material for sequencing was naive CD4+ T cells sorted from blood. Specified subset: CD45RA+ positively selected. The receptor source for this set is a man aged 18 to 30 in good health.

The chain carries TRBV5-5 and TRBJ1-6, with D tentatively TRBD1 (5 bases). Trimming removed 9 bases from V and 8 bases from J, with 15 bases in between. Germline lookup yields CDR1 SGHKS and CDR2 YYEKEE (reference sequence). This CDR3 is 13 amino acids long. The CDR3 DNA sequence: TGTGCCACACAGGAGGTCGACGATTCACCCCTCCACTTT. It codes for CATQEVDDSPLHF.

The V call is TRBV6-6, the J call TRBJ2-5; a possible D gene is TRBD1 (6 bases). Between the trimmed V and J ends, which lost 2 bases and 5 bases, there was a span of 9 bases. The CDR3 is 13 residues long. Germline lookup yields CDR1 MNHNY and CDR2 SVGAGI (reference sequence). The CDR3 sequence is CASSYDTGETQYF. CDR3 DNA sequence: TGTGCCAGCAGTTACGACACAGGGGAGACCCAGTACTTC.

This clone was seen just once. The chain carries TRBV18 and TRBJ2-6; 9 bases fit TRBD1. The CDR3 length is 17 residues. The germline V gene has CDR1 KGHSH and CDR2 LQKENI. Germline trimming cut 4 bases from V and 2 bases from J; bases unmatched to any gene: 6. The CDR3 loop reads CASSLGQGKAGANVLTF. The DNA for the CDR3 is TGTGCCAGCTCACTAGGACAGGGGAAGGCTGGGGCCAACGTCCTGACTTTC. Full variable domain (remainder filled in from reference TRBV18 and TRBJ2-6): NAGVMQNPRHLVRRRGQEARLRCSPMKGHSHVYWYRQLPEEGLKFMVYLQKENIIDESGMPKERFSAEFPKEGPSILRIQQVVRGDSAAYFCASSLGQGKAGANVLTFGAGSRLTVL.

The CDR3 nucleotides are TGTGCCAGCTTCGGGGGCAGGGACTATGGCTACACCTTC. This encodes CASFGGRDYGYTF. This chain uses TRBV28 with TRBJ1-2, with D possibly TRBD1 on 6 matching bases. Between the trimmed V and J ends, which lost 8 bases and 3 bases, there was a span of 13 bases. Germline V CDR1 and CDR2: MDHEN, SYDVKM. This CDR3 comprises 13 residues.

The rearrangement joins TRBV5-1 to TRBJ1-2; unclear D gene. Germline lookup yields CDR1 SGHRS and CDR2 YFSETQ. CDR3 length equals 14 residues. V was clipped by 7 bases and J by 0 bases, with 13 bases between them. CDR3 nucleotide sequence: TGCGCCAGCCGTCCGACACCAGCTAACTATGGCTACACCTTC. It is translated as CASRPTPANYGYTF.

The chain joins TRBV27 to TRBJ2-1, with a tentative D call TRBD1 (6 bases). The CDR3 spans 14 residues. Germline values: CDR1 MNHEY, CDR2 SMNVEV (reference sequence). V was cut by 5 bases and J by 1 base, with 9 bases left in between. DNA of the CDR3: TGTGCCAGCAGTCCAGGACAGTCCTACAATGAGCAGTTCTTC. Translated: CASSPGQSYNEQFF.

V gene TRBV5-1 combines with J gene TRBJ1-2, with 7 positions matching TRBD1. This CDR3 has 13 amino acids. V lost 6 bases, J lost 1 base, and 3 bases stayed unmatched. In germline, CDR1 is SGHRS, CDR2 YFSETQ. This CDR3 reads CASNGQDNYGYTF. CDR3 nucleotide sequence: TGCGCCAGCAATGGACAGGATAACTATGGCTACACCTTC.

The chain combines TRBV5-1 with TRBJ2-2; D is unclear. The V end lost 0 bases, the J end lost 7 bases, and 10 bases lay between the germline ends. This CDR3 spans 14 amino acids. CDR1 is SGHRS and CDR2 is YFSETQ in the germline V gene. The CDR3 coding sequence is TGCGCCAGCAGCTTGGCCATCGGCTTCGGGGAGCTGTTTTTT. It specifies CASSLAIGFGELFF.

The chain uses TRBV4-1 and TRBJ2-3; 7 bases align to TRBD2. Trimming removed 4 bases from V and 3 bases from J; junction bases left unmatched: 10. Germline CDR1 reads MGHRA; CDR2 reads YSYEKL. This CDR3 spans 16 amino acids. The CDR3 here is CASSPSVGTKTDTQYF. CDR3 DNA sequence: TGCGCCAGCAGCCCCTCAGTTGGGACTAAAACAGATACGCAGTATTTT.

This clone was counted once. V is TRBV7-3 and J is TRBJ2-1; D may match TRBD1 or TRBD2 (5 bases each). Per the germline V gene, CDR1 is SGHTA and CDR2 is FQGTGA. Trimming cost V 4 bases and J 2 bases, with 18 bases left between them. The CDR3 is 17 amino acids. The CDR3 loop reads CASSSDQRGTAYNEQFF. CDR3 sequence (DNA): TGTGCCAGCAGCTCAGATCAGAGAGGGACGGCCTACAATGAGCAGTTCTTC.

Comment on this clone: Other DNA variants within this sample encode the same CDR3. J is TRBJ2-3 and V is TRBV25-1, with D possibly TRBD2 on 6 matching bases. V lost 1 base to trimming and J lost 1 base, with 9 bases between them. CDR1 and CDR2 from the germline V gene are MGHDK and SYGVNS. The CDR3 is 15 residues long. Here the CDR3 DNA reads TGTGCCAGCAGTGAATCGGGAGCGGGCACAGATACGCAGTATTTT. The encoded protein is CASSESGAGTDTQYF.

The chain is built from TRBV2 and TRBJ1-4; no firm D call. The length of the CDR3 is 14 residues. The germline V and J ends were trimmed by 4 bases and 5 bases, with 11 bases remaining between them. Per the germline V gene, CDR1 is SNHLY and CDR2 is FYNNEI. For the CDR3, the DNA is TGTGCCAGCAGTGTTGCGGGGAAAAATGAAAAACTGTTTTTT. This gives the protein CASSVAGKNEKLFF.

This chain uses TRBV7-2 with TRBJ2-4, with D perhaps given as TRBD1 or TRBD2 (5 bases each). V was cut by 0 bases and J by 8 bases, with 11 bases left in between. Per the germline V gene, CDR1 is SGHTA and CDR2 is FQGNSA. The CDR3 has 14 amino acids. The CDR3 DNA sequence: TGTGCCAGCAGCTTAGCGGGGGTGGGTCACATTCAGTACTTC. Protein product: CASSLAGVGHIQYF.

This chain uses TRBV12-5 with TRBJ1-3, with D unresolved. CDR1 and CDR2 from the germline V gene are LGHNT and FRNRAP. Trimming took off 5 bases at V and 0 bases at J, with 11 bases between the two ends. This CDR3 has 15 amino acids. CDR3 sequence: CASGHTESSGNTIYF. The CDR3 bases are TGTGCTAGTGGTCACACTGAAAGCTCTGGAAACACCATATATTTT.

Regarding this clone: The sample carries other DNA sequences with the same CDR3. The chain uses TRBV11-2 and TRBJ2-7; D tentatively reads TRBD1 or TRBD2 (6 bases each). Germline V CDR1 and CDR2: SGHAT, FQNNGV. The CDR3 loop spans 15 amino acids. The V end lost 4 bases, the J end lost 2 bases, and 15 bases lay between the germline ends. The CDR3 loop is CASSSPRGLTYEQYF. In DNA form, the CDR3 reads TGTGCCAGCAGCTCCCCCAGGGGACTGACCTACGAGCAGTACTTC.

The rearrangement links TRBV15 to TRBJ1-4, with unresolved D. From germline, CDR1 is LNHNV and CDR2 YYDKDF (reference sequence). Between the trimmed V and J ends, which lost 1 base and 2 bases, there was a span of 8 bases. CDR3 size: 15 residues. The CDR3 loop reads CATSRVVLTNEKLFF. As DNA, the CDR3 is TGTGCCACCAGCAGAGTGGTTTTGACTAATGAAAAACTGTTTTTT.

The J gene is TRBJ1-1, the V gene TRBV5-1; maybe TRBD1 (5 bases). V lost 0 bases and J lost 0, with 9 bases in between. The CDR3 contains 15 residues. Germline assignment: CDR1 SGHRS and CDR2 YFSETQ. CDR3 protein: CASSLARALNTEAFF. CDR3 nucleotides: TGCGCCAGCAGCTTGGCCAGGGCCCTGAACACTGAAGCTTTCTTT. Supplemented by reference TRBV5-1 and TRBJ1-1, the full variable domain reads KAGVTQTPRYLIKTRGQQVTLSCSPISGHRSVSWYQQTPGQGLQFLFEYFSETQRNKGNFPGRFSGRQFSNSRSEMNVSTLELGDSALYLCASSLARALNTEAFFGQGTRLTVV.

V usage is TRBV6-5 and J usage is TRBJ1-5; D ambiguous. CDR1 is MNHEY and CDR2 is SVGAGI in the germline V gene. The CDR3 extends over 13 amino acids. Between the trimmed V and J ends, which lost 5 bases and 4 bases, there was a span of 9 bases. CDR3 bases: TGTGCCAGCAGTCTTATAGGGAATCAGCCCCAGCATTTT. It encodes CASSLIGNQPQHF.

The chain employs TRBV6-5 and TRBJ1-1; D unclear. The CDR3 is made up of 12 amino acids. Per the germline V gene, CDR1 is MNHEY and CDR2 is SVGAGI. Trimming removed 8 bases from V and 5 bases from J, with 12 bases in between. The CDR3 region is CASGRRGTEAFF. For the CDR3, the DNA is TGTGCCAGCGGAAGGCGCGGGACTGAAGCTTTCTTT.

The rearrangement links TRBV10-3 to TRBJ2-7; 10 positions agree with TRBD1. The V segment lost 4 bases and the J segment 2 bases; nucleotides outside the gene matches: 11. CDR3 length: 17 residues. Per germline, CDR1 ENHRY and CDR2 SYGVKD. CDR3 sequence (DNA): TGTGCCATCAGTGCGGGGACAGGGGACCCCTTTCCCTACGAGCAGTACTTC. This gives the protein CAISAGTGDPFPYEQYF.

This clone was seen once. The chain recombines TRBV7-8 with TRBJ1-1; D not certain. The V end was cut by 2 bases, the J end by 3 bases, with 10 bases between. Germline CDR1 is SGHVS and CDR2 is FQNEAQ. CDR3 length: 14 residues. CDR3 amino acids: CASSLFSGDTEAFF. DNA of the CDR3: TGTGCCAGCAGCTTATTTTCCGGGGACACTGAAGCTTTCTTT.

The chain links TRBV28 to TRBJ1-1, with D uncertain. Trimming cost V 9 bases and J 11 bases, with 16 bases left between them. From germline, CDR1 is MDHEN and CDR2 SYDVKM. The CDR3 extends over 11 amino acids. CDR3 region: CASGSGPGAFF. In nucleotides, the CDR3 is TGTGCCAGTGGATCAGGTCCCGGTGCTTTCTTT.

The chain is built from TRBV4-1 and TRBJ1-6, with 7 bases matching TRBD1. CDR3 size: 16 residues. Germline V CDR1 and CDR2: MGHRA, YSYEKL. The J segment lost 7 bases and the V segment lost 1 base, leaving 7 bases of the junction unmatched. The CDR3 DNA reads TGCGCCAGCAGCCAAGGGGACAGTATACGAAATTCACCCCTCCACTTT. Translated, it gives CASSQGDSIRNSPLHF.

The genes are TRBV7-9 and TRBJ1-1; unclear D gene. The CDR3 consists of 12 residues. Trimming shortened V by 4 bases and J by 6 bases, and 9 bases separated the two germline ends. Germline V gene data show CDR1 as SEHNR and CDR2 as FQNEAQ (reference sequence). The CDR3 protein is CASSSGSSEAFF. As DNA, the CDR3 is TGTGCCAGCAGCTCCGGGAGCTCTGAAGCTTTCTTT.

The chain couples TRBV27 to TRBJ1-5, with D maybe TRBD1 (6 bases). Germline-derived CDR1 and CDR2 are MNHEY and SMNVEV (reference sequence). V lost 4 bases, J lost 4 bases, and 14 bases lay in between. CDR3 size: 15 residues. The CDR3 protein is CASSSGQILNQPQHF. The CDR3 DNA follows: TGTGCCAGCAGTTCCGGACAGATATTAAATCAGCCCCAGCATTTT.

V usage is TRBV9 and J usage is TRBJ2-5; possible D gene TRBD1, 5 bases. The CDR3 runs 16 residues. Between the trimmed V and J ends, which lost 4 bases and 4 bases, there was a span of 20 bases. Germline values: CDR1 SGDLS, CDR2 YYNGEE. For the CDR3, the DNA is TGTGCCAGCAGCCCAGGTAGGGGTGCGGCCATAGAGACCCAGTACTTC. The encoded protein is CASSPGRGAAIETQYF.

The genes are TRBV5-4 and TRBJ1-2, with D possibly being TRBD1 (6 bases). The V and J ends lost 4 bases and 2 bases respectively, with 15 bases between them. Looked up from germline, CDR1 is SGHNT and CDR2 is YYREEE (reference sequence). CDR3 length: 15 amino acids. CDR3 loop: CASSGRDTKNYGYTF. The DNA for the CDR3 is TGTGCCAGCAGCGGCCGGGACACCAAAAACTATGGCTACACCTTC.

The chain combines TRBV10-2 with TRBJ1-4; D is uncertain. Germline V lookup: CDR1 WSHSY, CDR2 SAAADI. Trimming removed 6 bases at V and 0 bases at J, with 8 bases between. This CDR3 comprises 14 residues. This CDR3 is CASRGVATNEKLFF. DNA for the CDR3: TGCGCCAGCAGGGGAGTTGCAACTAATGAAAAACTGTTTTTT.

This clone was counted once. The CDR3 protein is CASSLASYNSPLHF. In DNA form, the CDR3 reads TGTGCCAGCAGCCTTGCCTCCTATAATTCACCCCTCCACTTT. The genes are TRBV7-3 and TRBJ1-6; D is unclear. Germline-derived CDR1 and CDR2 are SGHTA and FQGTGA. Trimming removed 5 bases at V and 0 bases at J, with 5 bases between. This CDR3 is 14 amino acids long.

The rearrangement joins TRBV19 to TRBJ2-7, with 7 bases identical to TRBD1. The CDR3 totals 14 residues. Germline loops: CDR1 LNHDA, CDR2 SQIVND (reference sequence). The ends lost 8 bases at V and 3 bases at J; junction bases unmatched: 10. The CDR3 bases are TGTGCCAGTCGCCAGGGACAGTCCAACTACGAGCAGTACTTC. Its protein product is CASRQGQSNYEQYF.

This clone was found once. CDR3 region: CASSSGLAGGPRRGEQYF. In nucleotides, the CDR3 is TGTGCCAGCAGTTCCGGACTAGCGGGAGGGCCTCGAAGGGGCGAGCAGTACTTC. The rearrangement joins TRBV27 to TRBJ2-7; 15 bases fit TRBD2. CDR3 length equals 18 residues. Germline CDR1 and CDR2: MNHEY and SMNVEV (reference sequence). Trimming at V came to 4 bases and at J to 6 bases, leaving 13 bases not matched to a gene.

The chain couples TRBV5-1 to TRBJ1-1; 7 nucleotides line up with TRBD1. The trim removed 6 bases at V and 1 base at J, leaving 6 bases unmatched. This CDR3 comprises 14 residues. CDR1 and CDR2 from the germline V gene are SGHRS and YFSETQ. The CDR3 here is CASTHTGENTEAFF. The DNA of the CDR3 is TGCGCCAGCACCCATACAGGGGAGAACACTGAAGCTTTCTTT.